Listed below are T cell receptor beta chains from one sample, sequenced in a study. TCRdb passed the 5' RACE reads through MiXCR, listing each CDR3 protein once. The table has about 43,000 distinct CDR3 sequences, just under 30% seen once; the top ten hold around 3.5%. Sequencing was carried out using memory CD4+ T cells sorted from a lymph node. These receptors were collected from a female donor with breast cancer. CDR3s include the opening cysteine and the closing phenylalanine or tryptophan.

j_gene	v_gene	CDR3aa
TRBJ2-4	TRBV4-1	CASSKDRGDIQYF
TRBJ1-4	TRBV5-4	CASSSNLPRGNEKLFF
TRBJ2-5	TRBV4-2	CASSQGARLQETQYF
TRBJ2-5	TRBV5-1	CASSSTATPQETQYF
TRBJ2-3	TRBV12-3/TRBV12-4	CATGDGNADTQYF
TRBJ1-1	TRBV9	CASSVAPAVSTEAFF
TRBJ2-7	TRBV28	CACSRFLGTGPYEQYF
TRBJ2-7	TRBV25-1	CASSHGTGHYEQYF
TRBJ2-1	TRBV19	CASSSPRGGNEQFF
TRBJ2-1	TRBV5-1	CASSLDGTSGGLAGFF
TRBJ2-2	TRBV10-2	CASSESATTGELFF
TRBJ2-3	TRBV29-1	CSGDGQGVNTQYF
TRBJ2-7	TRBV7-2	CASSAVSNEQYF
TRBJ1-2	TRBV7-3	CASSSDRVKGYTF
TRBJ1-2	TRBV28	CASSLEGVGYGYTF
TRBJ1-1	TRBV12-3/TRBV12-4	CASSFSSGGLAFF
TRBJ2-1	TRBV27	CASSLSSYNEQFF
TRBJ2-5	TRBV7-7	CASSSGTSGSQETQYF
TRBJ1-6	TRBV28	CASSLSRIDSPLHF
TRBJ2-7	TRBV28	CASSFNGFSYEQYF
TRBJ1-2	TRBV20-1	CSTRDPNRGAGGYTF
TRBJ2-3	TRBV15	CATSVGTAGGDTQYF
TRBJ1-2	TRBV4-2	CASSQDPHRGGYTF
TRBJ1-1	TRBV28	CASRDRGWGNTEAFF
TRBJ2-3	TRBV5-1	CASSLERVDTQYF
TRBJ2-7	TRBV4-1	CASSQEWAGSRYEQYF
TRBJ1-5	TRBV4-3	CASSQEASSVWGPSQPQHF
TRBJ1-1	TRBV29-1	CSVVTGRPYTEAFF
TRBJ1-2	TRBV7-2	CASSSPGQGIDYGYTF
TRBJ2-3	TRBV20-1	CSARDVAGGHLDTQYF
TRBJ2-3	TRBV20-1	CSARAGSTSFRTDTQYF
TRBJ2-7	TRBV9	CASSGIAGEAYEQYF
TRBJ2-1	TRBV6-1	CASSTSGSFYNEQFF
TRBJ2-1	TRBV6-1	CTSSGLKGYNEQFF
TRBJ2-3	TRBV10-1	CASSRGLISTDTQYF
TRBJ2-3	TRBV12-3/TRBV12-4	CASSPLAGSGGTQYF
TRBJ2-3	TRBV15	CATSRGTGAPTDTQYF
TRBJ1-2	TRBV10-3	CAIGSMGGTF
TRBJ2-1	TRBV20-1	CSASRLAGVTYNEQFF
TRBJ1-5	TRBV28	CASSSSGTGYQPQHF
TRBJ1-2	TRBV27	CASNPGQGNYGYTF
TRBJ1-2	TRBV20-1	CSARPGQGDDGYTF
TRBJ2-7	TRBV11-2	CASTTAGHYEQYF
TRBJ2-7	TRBV6-5	CASRTPGGAQGEQYF
TRBJ2-1	TRBV28	CASSLVSSGRYNEQFF
TRBJ2-3	TRBV27	CASRSGTSSDTQYF
TRBJ2-1	TRBV10-1	CASSEGGSGDNEQFF
TRBJ2-3	TRBV4-1	CASSQGQFGTQYF
TRBJ2-3	TRBV9	CASSKGSLAGATDTQYF
TRBJ2-4	TRBV3-1	CASSRGLAAGNIQYF
TRBJ1-5	TRBV21-1	CASRGTGDNQPQHF
TRBJ1-1	TRBV6-6	CASSSIGVASTEAFF
TRBJ2-6	TRBV5-1	CASSHGLFSGANVLTF
TRBJ2-5	TRBV7-9	CASSPLAGGQETQYF
TRBJ2-3	TRBV6-5	CASSQQDSKRYF
TRBJ2-7	TRBV6-1	CASSRGPSTYEQYF
TRBJ2-1	TRBV11-2	CASSSYSGRDTYNEQFF
TRBJ1-4	TRBV4-3	CASSQDIGGTSEKLFF
TRBJ1-1	TRBV29-1	CSVEDRGARQSEAFF